These 22 T cell receptor beta chains came from one sample sequenced in a study of identical twins. From the 5' RACE reads, TCRdb called clonotypes with MiXCR, one entry per CDR3 protein. The profile covers more than 1.5 million distinct CDR3 sequences, with 32% appearing a single time and under 0.35% taken by the ten largest. Input material: cord blood. These receptor sequences come from a newborn girl in good health.

The chain joins TRBV6-5 to TRBJ2-1; 16 positions agree with TRBD2. V lost 0 bases and J lost 0; bases outside the gene matches: 2. Germline V CDR1 and CDR2: MNHEY, SVGAGI. This CDR3 comprises 19 residues. Here the CDR3 reads CASSYSGLAGGSSYNEQFF. DNA of the CDR3: TGTGCCAGCAGTTACTCGGGACTAGCGGGAGGGAGCTCCTACAATGAGCAGTTCTTC.

This clonotype was seen ten or more times. The chain joins TRBV5-1 to TRBJ1-1; no definite D call. This CDR3 spans 14 amino acids. Germline V lookup: CDR1 SGHRS, CDR2 YFSETQ. Trimming removed 4 bases at V and 2 bases at J, with 12 bases between. The CDR3 sequence is CASSPRAGNTEAFF. The CDR3 DNA sequence: TGCGCCAGCAGCCCCAGAGCAGGAAACACTGAAGCTTTCTTT. The variable domain in full, completed from reference TRBV5-1 and TRBJ1-1, reads KAGVTQTPRYLIKTRGQQVTLSCSPISGHRSVSWYQQTPGQGLQFLFEYFSETQRNKGNFPGRFSGRQFSNSRSEMNVSTLELGDSALYLCASSPRAGNTEAFFGQGTRLTVV.

The chain recombines TRBV4-3 with TRBJ1-2; TRBD1 matches 7 bases. The CDR3 contains 16 residues. Germline V CDR1 and CDR2: LGHNA, YSLEER. With V trimmed by 3 bases and J by 3 bases, 10 bases remained unmatched. The DNA of the CDR3 is TGCGCCAGCAGCCAGTATTGGGGCAGGGGGTACTATGGCTACACCTTC. Its protein product is CASSQYWGRGYYGYTF.

V is TRBV7-8 and J is TRBJ2-1; no firm D call. Per the germline V gene, CDR1 is SGHVS and CDR2 is FQNEAQ. V was trimmed by 2 bases and J by 4 bases, leaving 12 bases between them. This CDR3 has 15 residues. The CDR3 region has the DNA TGTGCCAGCAGCTTATTAGGTTCCTTATACAATGAGCAGTTCTTC. Amino acids: CASSLLGSLYNEQFF.

The chain uses TRBV20-1 and TRBJ1-5; D is perhaps TRBD1 (5 bases). The V end was cut by 0 bases, the J end by 3 bases, with 15 bases between. The CDR3 length is 16 residues. Germline V CDR1 and CDR2: DFQATT, SNEGSKA (reference sequence). In nucleotides, the CDR3 is TGCAGTGCTAGAGACAGGGAACGGGGAATCAATCAGCCCCAGCATTTT. Translating it yields CSARDRERGINQPQHF.

The count of this clonotype is one. The chain has TRBV18 and TRBJ1-1, with D unresolved. V was pared by 4 bases and J by 1 base, with 16 bases between. The CDR3 spans 16 residues. The germline V gene encodes CDR1 KGHSH and CDR2 LQKENI. The chain's CDR3 is CASSLNAGPRNTEAFF. CDR3 coding DNA: TGTGCCAGCTCACTAAACGCAGGTCCGAGGAACACTGAAGCTTTCTTT.

V and J are TRBV20-1 and TRBJ1-4; a possible D gene is TRBD1 (5 bases). The CDR3 runs 17 residues. Deletions cut 2 bases from V and 0 bases from J, with 16 bases between. The V gene's germline CDR1 is DFQATT and CDR2 SNEGSKA (reference sequence). The CDR3 nucleotides are TGCAGTGCTAGAAGGCGGCAGGGAGTTGCAACTAATGAAAAACTGTTTTTT. Translating it yields CSARRRQGVATNEKLFF.

The chain uses TRBV2 and TRBJ1-4; 9 nucleotides line up with TRBD1. The CDR3 is made up of 16 amino acids. Germline trimming cut 2 bases from V and 3 bases from J; bases unmatched to any gene: 4. Germline values: CDR1 SNHLY, CDR2 FYNNEI. CDR3 coding DNA: TGTGCCAGCAGTGAACCGGGACAGGGTGCTAATGAAAAACTGTTTTTT. This gives the protein CASSEPGQGANEKLFF.

This clonotype has at least ten counts. The chain recombines TRBV12-3 or TRBV12-4 with TRBJ2-5, with D perhaps TRBD2 (6 bases). The CDR3 is 13 amino acids. Trimming shortened V by 2 bases and J by 4 bases, and 8 bases separated the two germline ends. The CDR3 region has the DNA TGTGCCAGCAGTTTAAGGGGAGGAGAGACCCAGTACTTC. Translation gives CASSLRGGETQYF.

Regarding this clonotype: A much larger clone differs from this one at a single base, so this may be a read error. V and J are TRBV7-9 and TRBJ1-2, with 8 positions matching TRBD1. Germline V lookup: CDR1 SEHNR, CDR2 FQNEAQ (reference sequence). The CDR3 covers 15 residues. This chain's CDR3 is CASNPRDRFNHGYTF. In nucleotides, the CDR3 is TGTGCCAGCAACCCCCGGGACAGGTTTAACCATGGCTACACCTTC. Using reference TRBV7-9 and TRBJ1-2 for the parts outside the CDR3, the full variable domain is DTGVSQNPRHKITKRGQNVTFRCDPISEHNRLYWYRQTLGQGPEFLTYFQNEAQLEKSRLLSDRFSAERPKGSFSTLEIQRTEQGDSAMYLCASNPRDRFNHGYTFGSGTRLTVV.

This clonotype showed up many times. The V and J genes are TRBV5-1 and TRBJ2-5; D unresolved. This CDR3 spans 14 amino acids. Trimming cost V 0 bases and J 1 base, with 7 bases left between them. Per germline, CDR1 SGHRS and CDR2 YFSETQ. The CDR3 reads CASSLDVPQETQYF. CDR3 nucleotide sequence: TGCGCCAGCAGCTTGGACGTCCCCCAAGAGACCCAGTACTTC.

This clonotype was detected only a few times. The genes are TRBV27 and TRBJ2-1; 10 nucleotides agree with TRBD1. Germline assignment: CDR1 MNHEY and CDR2 SMNVEV (reference sequence). The trim removed 7 bases at V and 5 bases at J, leaving 8 bases unmatched. The CDR3 length is 15 residues. This CDR3 is CASTQKGTGDNEQFF. CDR3 DNA sequence: TGTGCCAGCACCCAAAAGGGGACAGGGGACAATGAGCAGTTCTTC.

About this clonotype itself: The junction shows a germline mismatch at one end, possibly a read error. The chain uses TRBV6-4 and TRBJ1-2; 9 nucleotides align to TRBD1. CDR3 size: 19 residues. Looked up from germline, CDR1 is MRHNA and CDR2 is SNTAGT. CDR3 sequence: CASSDRSDITGGFHHGCTF. The DNA of the CDR3 is TGTGCCAGCAGTGATCGCTCCGATATTACAGGGGGCTTCCACCATGGCTGCACCTTC.

This chain links TRBV20-1 with TRBJ1-2; weak D call: TRBD1 (5 bases). Germline-derived CDR1 and CDR2 are DFQATT and SNEGSKA (reference sequence). The CDR3 is made up of 14 amino acids. V was cut by 0 bases and J by 4 bases, with 12 bases left in between. The CDR3 sequence: CSARDTGLPYGYTF. CDR3 in DNA: TGCAGTGCTAGAGATACGGGGCTGCCCTATGGCTACACCTTC.

CDR3 DNA sequence: TGTGCCAGCAGCCTTAAGCGCAATCAGCCCCAGCATTTT. Translated, it gives CASSLKRNQPQHF. This chain uses TRBV7-8 with TRBJ1-5, with D uncertain. CDR3 size: 13 residues. CDR1 and CDR2 (germline): SGHVS, FQNEAQ. Trimming pared 5 bases from V and 2 bases from J, leaving 7 bases between.

This clonotype was observed once. The chain recombines TRBV20-1 with TRBJ2-7; D gene uncertain. The CDR3 loop spans 13 amino acids. Germline lookup yields CDR1 DFQATT and CDR2 SNEGSKA (reference sequence). V was clipped by 6 bases and J by 2 bases, with 14 bases between them. CDR3 amino acids: CSARTPLAYEQYF. The CDR3 DNA sequence: TGCAGTGCCCGGACGCCCTTAGCCTACGAGCAGTACTTC.

This clonotype was detected a few times. The chain has TRBV6-1 and TRBJ2-1; tentatively, D is TRBD2 (6 bases). There are 17 residues in the CDR3. Trimming shortened V by 7 bases and J by 0 bases, and 19 bases separated the two germline ends. Germline V gene sequence: CDR1 MNHNS, CDR2 SASEGT. CDR3 nucleotide sequence: TGTGCCAGCACTGATATGGGCGGGATAAGCTCCTACAATGAGCAGTTCTTC. Protein: CASTDMGGISSYNEQFF.

This clonotype was seen a few times. The chain couples TRBV20-1 to TRBJ2-7; the D gene is possibly TRBD2 (6 bases). The CDR3 is made up of 14 amino acids. CDR1 is DFQATT, CDR2 SNEGSKA, per germline (reference sequence). Trimming removed 1 base from V and 2 bases from J, with 12 bases in between. Here the CDR3 reads CSARGRDFAYEQYF. The DNA for the CDR3 is TGCAGTGCTAGAGGGCGGGACTTCGCCTACGAGCAGTACTTC.

Comments on this clonotype: At one end, the junction sequence differs from germline, possibly due to a read error. The J gene is TRBJ1-4, the V gene TRBV6-5, with D unclear. The CDR3 sequence is 14 residues long. Germline loops: CDR1 MNHEY, CDR2 SVGAGI. CDR3 nucleotides: TGTGCTAGCAGTTATTCGGACCCCGGTGAAAAACTGTTTTTT. Translating it yields CASSYSDPGEKLFF.

The chain employs TRBV10-3 and TRBJ2-5, with 9 bases identical to TRBD2. V was clipped by 2 bases and J by 1 base; unmatched bases: 5. Germline CDR1 is ENHRY and CDR2 is SYGVKD. This CDR3 is built from 16 residues. For the CDR3, the DNA is TGTGCCATCAGTGAGGAGGTAGCGGGGGCCCAAGAGACCCAGTACTTC. Its translation is CAISEEVAGAQETQYF.

There are many counts of this clonotype. V usage is TRBV28 and J usage is TRBJ2-5; 7 nucleotides align to TRBD1. Trimming cost V 3 bases and J 1 base; bases outside gene matches: 2. Germline V gene sequence: CDR1 MDHEN, CDR2 SYDVKM. This CDR3 region has 14 residues. CDR3 sequence reads: CASSFAGGQETQYF. CDR3 DNA: TGTGCCAGCAGTTTCGCAGGGGGCCAAGAGACCCAGTACTTC.

Comments on this clonotype: A read error may account for a junction end that differs from germline. This chain joins TRBV24-1 and TRBJ2-3, with 7 bases identical to TRBD2. The CDR3 is made up of 11 amino acids. Per the germline V gene, CDR1 is KGHDR and CDR2 is SFDVKD. The CDR3 protein is CATSGDYTQFF. CDR3 sequence (DNA): TGTGCCACCAGTGGGGACTATACGCAGTTTTTT.